The 25 T cell receptor beta chains listed next were all sequenced from one sample in a study of T cells in Graves' hyperthyroidism and ophthalmopathy. RNA transcripts yielded amplified TCR beta CDR3 regions. Primed by the HTBI set, a first-round RT-PCR was run on the TCR CDR3. TCRdb fed the multiplex PCR reads into MiXCR, producing one record per CDR3 protein. The sample includes about 500,000 distinct CDR3 sequences, roughly 16% of them seen just once. Sequencing was performed on blood. Every receptor here comes from a woman between 25 and 40 years old with Graves' ophthalmopathy.

This clonotype was seen ten or more times. The chain joins TRBV2 to TRBJ2-2, with 9 bases lining up with TRBD2. The germline CDR1 and CDR2 sequences are SNHLY and FYNNEI. V trimming: 7 bases; J trimming: 1 base; junction bases outside the gene matches: 4. This CDR3 has 15 residues. CDR3 in DNA: TGTGCCAGCAAAATACTAGCGGGGAACACCGGGGAGCTGTTTTTT. Translation: CASKILAGNTGELFF.

This clonotype came up many times. V and J are TRBV3-1 and TRBJ1-4; tentative D call: TRBD1 (6 bases). CDR1 and CDR2 from the germline V gene are LGHDT and YNNKEL (reference sequence). The CDR3 sequence is 15 residues long. The V gene lost 1 base and the J gene lost 1 base, with 7 bases spanning the gap. CDR3 sequence reads: CASSQARGTNEKLFF. CDR3 nucleotides: TGTGCCAGCAGCCAAGCCAGGGGAACTAATGAAAAACTGTTTTTT.

The rearrangement uses TRBV7-3 and TRBJ2-3; 8 positions match TRBD2. This CDR3 is built from 13 residues. The V gene end was trimmed by 3 bases and the J gene end by 6 bases; junction bases not matched to a gene: 2. CDR1 is SGHTA and CDR2 is FQGTGA in the germline V gene. CDR3 residues: CASSFQREDTQYF. The CDR3 DNA sequence: TGTGCCAGCAGCTTCCAGCGGGAGGATACGCAGTATTTT.

The gene calls are TRBV28 and TRBJ2-1, with D perhaps TRBD2 (6 bases). Germline CDR1 and CDR2: MDHEN and SYDVKM. This CDR3 comprises 12 residues. Trimming left V 10 bases short and J 14 bases short, with 21 bases between. The CDR3 bases are TGTGCCATCAGCGGGCCCGGAGGAAAAGAGTTCTTC. Its protein is CAISGPGGKEFF.

This chain joins TRBV20-1 and TRBJ2-1; D perhaps matches TRBD1 (6 bases). Trimming took off 3 bases at V and 3 bases at J, with 15 bases between the two ends. The germline gives CDR1 DFQATT, CDR2 SNEGSKA (reference sequence). This CDR3 is built from 15 residues. In DNA, the CDR3 is TGCAGTGCTAGTATTGGGGGACACCACTACAATGAGCAGTTCTTC. It specifies CSASIGGHHYNEQFF.

This clonotype occurred many times. The CDR3 is CASSQRVGRHEQYF. CDR3 sequence (DNA): TGTGCCAGCAGTCAACGGGTGGGGCGGCACGAGCAGTACTTC. This chain joins TRBV5-4 and TRBJ2-7, with a tentative D call TRBD1 (5 bases). Trimming cost V 5 bases and J 5 bases, with 17 bases left between them. The germline V gene encodes CDR1 SGHNT and CDR2 YYREEE (reference sequence). This CDR3 is built from 14 residues. Full variable domain (remainder filled in from reference TRBV5-4 and TRBJ2-7): ETGVTQSPTHLIKTRGQQVTLRCSSQSGHNTVSWYQQALGQGPQFIFQYYREEENGRGNFPPRFSGLQFPNYSSELNVNALELDDSALYLCASSQRVGRHEQYFGPGTRLTVT.

This clonotype was observed a few times. This chain connects TRBV4-3 to TRBJ1-4; 7 bases are a match to TRBD1. CDR1 LGHNA and CDR2 YSLEER come from the germline V gene. The V gene end was trimmed by 4 bases and the J gene end by 7 bases; junction bases not matched to a gene: 9. The CDR3 length is 15 residues. Here the CDR3 DNA reads TGCGCCAGCAGCCTCCGACAGGGTGATTTTGAAAAACTGTTTTTT. This translates into CASSLRQGDFEKLFF.

This sequence joins TRBV7-9 and TRBJ1-6; D remains unclear. V was clipped by 3 bases and J by 9 bases, with 12 bases between them. The CDR3 is 14 amino acids. From germline, CDR1 is SEHNR and CDR2 FQNEAQ (reference sequence). The CDR3 loop is CASSFPSSSSPLHF. The DNA of the CDR3 is TGTGCCAGCAGCTTCCCGAGTTCGAGTTCACCCCTCCACTTT.

There are many counts of this clonotype. The chain combines TRBV2 with TRBJ1-2; D is uncertain. The CDR3 loop spans 15 amino acids. The V end was cut by 1 base, the J end by 1 base, with 10 bases between. Germline V CDR1 and CDR2: SNHLY, FYNNEI. The DNA for the CDR3 is TGTGCCAGCAGTGAAGAGTTAAGAATTAACTATGGCTACACCTTC. This gives the protein CASSEELRINYGYTF.

This clonotype came up a few times. This may be a read error, as it is one base from a much larger clone. The rearrangement uses TRBV6-4 and TRBJ1-1, with unresolved D. This CDR3 spans 14 amino acids. The germline V gene encodes CDR1 MRHNA and CDR2 SNTAGT. The CDR3 loop reads CACSGDNKWPEAFF. In nucleotides, the CDR3 is TGTGCCTGCAGTGGTGACAACAAGTGGCCTGAAGCTTTCTTT.

The V call is TRBV7-9, the J call TRBJ2-7, with 8 bases identical to TRBD2. Germline CDR1 is SEHNR and CDR2 is FQNEAQ (reference sequence). The V segment lost 5 bases and the J segment 5 bases; nucleotides outside the gene matches: 11. The CDR3 is 15 residues long. The CDR3 DNA reads as TGTGCCAGCAGCCCCCCGTTAGCGGGAACCCACGAGCAGTACTTC. Translation: CASSPPLAGTHEQYF.

The rearrangement joins TRBV10-3 to TRBJ2-7, with TRBD1 as a possible D gene (5 bases). Germline V CDR1 and CDR2: ENHRY, SYGVKD. This CDR3 comprises 13 residues. Trimming removed 8 bases at V and 3 bases at J, with 14 bases between. CDR3 DNA sequence: TGTGCCATCTCGACAGAGCCTGACTACGAGCAGTACTTC. Protein sequence: CAISTEPDYEQYF.

Comment on this clonotype: At one end the junction does not follow the germline gene, possibly because of a read error. This chain uses TRBV7-9 with TRBJ2-3, with unresolved D. CDR1 SEHNR and CDR2 FQNEAQ come from the germline V gene (reference sequence). There are 12 residues in the CDR3. The CDR3 DNA reads as TGTACCAGCAGGTCCTCCACAGATACGCAGTATTTT. Its translation is CTSRSSTDTQYF.

The chain couples TRBV5-1 to TRBJ2-7, with 14 bases aligning to TRBD2. Germline loops: CDR1 SGHRS, CDR2 YFSETQ. J lost 4 bases, V lost 2 bases, and 5 bases had no gene match. There are 16 residues in the CDR3. CDR3 in DNA: TGCGCCAGCAGCTTCGGGACTAGCGGGAGTGGGTACGAGCAGTACTTC. Protein: CASSFGTSGSGYEQYF.

This clonotype has just a few counts. The chain joins TRBV30 to TRBJ2-7, with D tentatively TRBD1 (5 bases). Trimming pared 4 bases from V and 6 bases from J, leaving 16 bases between. This CDR3 is built from 13 residues. Germline CDR1 is GTSNPN and CDR2 is SVGIG (reference sequence). CDR3 protein: CAWTKGLGSEQYF. CDR3 DNA sequence: TGTGCCTGGACAAAGGGGCTTGGTAGCGAGCAGTACTTC.

The table lists this clonotype with a few counts. The genes are TRBV6-5 and TRBJ2-3; D is ambiguous. CDR3 length equals 16 residues. The V gene's germline CDR1 is MNHEY and CDR2 SVGAGI. V was trimmed by 1 base and J by 1 base, leaving 12 bases between them. The DNA of the CDR3 is TGTGCCAGCAGTTACTTACCGAATCAGCGCACAGATACGCAGTATTTT. Translation: CASSYLPNQRTDTQYF.

This clonotype showed up just a few times. V and J are TRBV24-1 and TRBJ2-1; no clear D. In germline, CDR1 is KGHDR, CDR2 SFDVKD. V was shortened by 5 bases and J by 8 bases, with 9 bases between the two germline ends. The CDR3 has 12 residues. In DNA, the CDR3 is TGTGCCACCAGTGGAAATGAGGATGAGCAGTTCTTC. Encoded protein: CATSGNEDEQFF.

V gene TRBV12-3 or TRBV12-4 combines with J gene TRBJ2-3; no clear D gene. The end of the DNA fits TRBJ1-5 better, so the J call may be wrong. The CDR3 spans 14 residues. The chain's CDR3 is CASSLGGNTDTQHF. CDR3 DNA: TGTGCCAGCAGTTTAGGCGGGAACACAGATACGCAGCATTTT.

This clonotype has just a few counts. This chain connects TRBV5-6 to TRBJ2-7; 8 nucleotides align to TRBD1. V was pared by 5 bases and J by 4 bases, with 14 bases of the junction left unmatched. Germline V lookup: CDR1 SGHDT, CDR2 YYEEEE. The CDR3 runs to 16 residues. CDR3 nucleotides: TGTGCCAGCAGAAAACAAGGACAGGGAGACTTTTACGAGCAGTACTTC. Translated, it gives CASRKQGQGDFYEQYF.

There are many counts of this clonotype. The chain recombines TRBV20-1 with TRBJ1-1; D ambiguous. Germline V gene data show CDR1 as DFQATT and CDR2 as SNEGSKA (reference sequence). The CDR3 loop spans 12 amino acids. V lost 3 bases and J lost 4, with 9 bases in between. CDR3 in amino acids: CSARRVGTEAFF. CDR3 sequence (DNA): TGCAGTGCTAGGAGGGTGGGCACTGAAGCTTTCTTT.

This clonotype was picked up many times. The V and J genes are TRBV6-1 and TRBJ2-6, with 7 bases matching TRBD1. Germline assignment: CDR1 MNHNS and CDR2 SASEGT. V lost 6 bases, J lost 4 bases, and 6 bases stayed unmatched. This CDR3 has 15 residues. CDR3 nucleotide sequence: TGTGCCAGCAGAAAACAGGGGACCGGGGCCAACGTCCTGACTTTC. This gives the protein CASRKQGTGANVLTF.

V is TRBV29-1 and J is TRBJ1-2; the D gene is possibly TRBD1 (6 bases). The ends were cut back, 2 bases at V and 4 bases at J, with 11 bases in the middle. Germline assignment: CDR1 SQVTM and CDR2 ANQGSEA. CDR3 length: 13 residues. CDR3 nucleotides: TGCAGCGTTGAACCAGGGGATAGCTATGGCTACACCTTC. It is translated as CSVEPGDSYGYTF.

The sample holds many counts of this clonotype. V is TRBV28 and J is TRBJ1-1; 7 positions agree with TRBD1. V lost 5 bases to trimming and J lost 5 bases; unmatched junction nucleotides: 8. Per germline, CDR1 MDHEN and CDR2 SYDVKM. The CDR3 extends over 14 amino acids. The chain's CDR3 is CASSRGTVGTEAFF. The CDR3 DNA is TGTGCCAGCAGTCGGGGGACAGTCGGGACTGAAGCTTTCTTT.

This clonotype has a handful of counts. The rearrangement joins TRBV6-6 to TRBJ2-7; TRBD2 agrees at 9 bases. The J segment lost 3 bases and the V segment lost 2 bases, leaving 8 bases of the junction unmatched. The length of the CDR3 is 16 residues. Germline V CDR1 and CDR2: MNHNY, SVGAGI (reference sequence). The CDR3 loop reads CASSYLGSGRVYEQYF. For the CDR3, the DNA is TGTGCCAGCAGTTACCTAGGTAGCGGGAGAGTCTACGAGCAGTACTTC.

Turning to this clonotype: A much larger clone sits a single nucleotide away, making a read error possible. V is TRBV20-1 and J is TRBJ2-7; 9 nucleotides match TRBD1. After removal of 5 bases from V and 2 bases from J, the junction contained 7 bases not matched to a gene. CDR1 DFQATT and CDR2 SNEGSKA come from the germline V gene (reference sequence). CDR3 length: 14 amino acids. CDR3 DNA: TGCAGTGCTCACAGGGGGCGGGGCCCCTACGAGCAGTACTTC. Its protein is CSAHRGRGPYEQYF.